These T cell receptor beta chains were read from a single sample in a study of shared clonotypes between healthy human individuals. Profiled with immunoSEQ multiplex PCR; TCRdb holds only in-frame clones, not every one. The repertoire has a few million clones, approximately 90% of them found once; the top ten carry more than 0.35%. The sample consisted of naive CD4+ T cells from PBMCs. The receptors originated from a man aged 18 to 30 in good health. Some clones in this sample may be carry-over from other donors' samples. CDR3s include the opening cysteine and the closing phenylalanine or tryptophan. D genes are given only for firm matches. Some rows mark clone size as missing; the rest say once, few, many or name a class of expanded clone.

>TRBJ1-3|TRBV5-4|.|.
CASSLGGAKAGNTIYF
TGTGCCAGCAGCCTGGGGGGGGCCAAGGCAGGAAACACCATATATTTT
>TRBJ2-1|TRBV4-2|TRBD2|.
CASSQDGGLAGGYNEQFF
TGTGCCAGCAGCCAAGATGGGGGTTTAGCGGGAGGCTACAATGAGCAGTTCTTC
>TRBJ1-1|TRBV18|.|.
CATHQGGSVTEAFF
TGTGCCACTCACCAAGGGGGTTCGGTAACTGAAGCTTTCTTT
>TRBJ1-1|TRBV5-1|TRBD1|.
CASSLVGQSDTEAFF
TGCGCCAGCAGCTTGGTGGGACAGTCCGACACTGAAGCTTTCTTT
>TRBJ2-7|TRBV6-1|.|.
CVTSNQPGPYEQYF
TGTGTCACCAGCAACCAACCTGGGCCCTACGAGCAGTACTTC
>TRBJ2-3|TRBV7-2|.|.
CASSLEGVGDTQYF
TGTGCCAGCAGCTTAGAGGGGGTCGGAGATACGCAGTATTTT
>TRBJ1-5|TRBV19|TRBD1|.
CASSGGQGEIGQHF
TGTGCCAGTAGTGGAGGACAGGGGGAAATTGGCCAGCATTTT
>TRBJ2-7|TRBV18|.|.
CASSGRQDEQYF
TGTGCCAGCTCAGGGCGTCAGGACGAGCAGTACTTC
>TRBJ1-1|TRBV6-5|.|.
CASSRAVARPAEAFF
TGTGCCAGCAGTCGAGCGGTCGCCAGACCCGCTGAAGCTTTCTTT
>TRBJ1-2|TRBV5-1|.|.
CASSLVPMQGYTF
TGCGCCAGCAGCTTGGTTCCGATGCAGGGCTACACCTTC
>TRBJ2-3|TRBV7-2|TRBD1|.
CASRHTGGRPERTDTQYF
TGTGCCAGCAGACATACAGGGGGCCGACCCGAACGTACAGATACGCAGTATTTT
>TRBJ1-5|TRBV10-2|TRBD1|.
CASSGYRGLDQPQHF
TGCGCCAGCAGTGGGTACAGGGGTCTGGATCAGCCCCAGCATTTT
>TRBJ2-1|TRBV5-1|.|.
CASSPSPAEYNEQFF
TGCGCCAGCAGCCCCTCCCCAGCGGAGTACAATGAGCAGTTCTTC
>TRBJ1-2|TRBV25-1|.|.
CASSDAANYGYTF
TGTGCCAGCAGTGACGCAGCTAACTATGGCTACACCTTC
>TRBJ2-7|TRBV9|.|.
CASSVRGTSYEQYF
TGTGCCAGCAGCGTACGGGGGACATCCTACGAGCAGTACTTC
>TRBJ2-2|TRBV10-1|TRBD2|.
CASSGSGTGELFF
TGCGCCAGTAGCGGGAGCGGTACCGGGGAGCTGTTTTTT
>TRBJ2-7|TRBV14|TRBD2|.
CASSQGLAGIYEQYF
TGTGCCAGCAGCCAAGGGCTAGCGGGAATCTACGAGCAGTACTTC
>TRBJ1-6|TRBV7-9|TRBD1|.
CASSLLPGTDYNSPLHF
TGTGCCAGCAGCTTACTGCCCGGGACAGACTATAATTCACCCCTCCACTTT
>TRBJ2-2|TRBV14|.|.
CASSWIKTGGVGELFF
TGTGCCAGCAGCTGGATCAAAACAGGAGGCGTCGGGGAGCTGTTTTTT
>TRBJ2-1|TRBV25-1|TRBD2|.
CASRTSGRNEQFF
TGTGCCAGCAGGACTAGCGGACGTAATGAGCAGTTCTTC
>TRBJ1-3|TRBV11-2|.|.
CASSLGSAGRGNTIYF
TGTGCCAGCAGCTTAGGGTCAGCAGGGAGGGGAAACACCATATATTTT
>TRBJ1-2|TRBV7-3|TRBD1|.
CASSFDRETLGGYTF
TGTGCCAGCAGCTTTGACAGGGAAACCTTAGGGGGCTACACCTTC
>TRBJ2-1|TRBV9|.|.
CASSVGPGYNEQFF
TGTGCCAGCAGCGTAGGGCCGGGGTACAATGAGCAGTTCTTC
>TRBJ2-3|TRBV11-3|.|.
CASRPGSGTDTQYF
TGTGCCAGCAGACCCGGTTCAGGGACAGATACGCAGTATTTT
>TRBJ1-5|TRBV10-1|.|.
CASSESQGAPQHF
TGCGCCAGCAGTGAGTCGCAGGGTGCGCCCCAGCATTTT
>TRBJ2-2|TRBV6-6|TRBD1|.
CASSYNGQAGELFF
TGTGCCAGCAGTTACAACGGACAGGCCGGGGAGCTGTTTTTT
>TRBJ2-5|TRBV11-2|TRBD1|.
CASGQGAGETQYF
TGTGCCAGCGGACAGGGGGCTGGAGAGACCCAGTACTTC
>TRBJ2-1|TRBV11-2|.|.
CASSLARTEQFF
TGTGCCAGCAGCTTGGCCCGGACAGAGCAGTTCTTC
>TRBJ2-1|TRBV2|TRBD2|.
CASSDLSGTYNEQFF
TGTGCCAGCAGCGACCTTAGCGGGACCTACAATGAGCAGTTCTTC
>TRBJ1-1|TRBV15|.|.
CATSRDILNTEAFF
TGTGCCACCAGCAGAGACATCCTGAACACTGAAGCTTTCTTT
>TRBJ2-7|TRBV7-2|TRBD1|.
CASSLDRGNYEQYF
TGTGCCAGCAGCTTGGACAGGGGTAACTACGAGCAGTACTTC
>TRBJ1-1|TRBV12-5|TRBD1|.
CASGLPDRGAFF
TGTGCTAGTGGTTTGCCCGACAGGGGAGCTTTCTTT
>TRBJ1-2|TRBV7-2|TRBD1|once
CASSLGQGAGGYTF
TGTGCCAGCAGCTTAGGCCAGGGGGCAGGTGGCTACACCTTC
>TRBJ2-7|TRBV10-1|TRBD2|.
CASSPSIGSGRNEQYF
TGCGCCAGCAGTCCCTCAATCGGGAGCGGGAGAAACGAGCAGTACTTC
>TRBJ2-7|TRBV5-4|TRBD1|.
CASSHQGQGPNTPSEQYF
TGTGCCAGCAGCCATCAAGGACAGGGGCCAAATACCCCCTCCGAGCAGTACTTC
>TRBJ2-1|TRBV29-1|TRBD2|.
CSVKRIAGPTYNEQFF
TGCAGCGTAAAAAGAATAGCGGGTCCCACCTACAATGAGCAGTTCTTC
>TRBJ2-3|TRBV10-3|TRBD2|once
CAIGLGPTGGEDTQYF
TGTGCCATCGGGTTAGGCCCTACGGGAGGGGAGGATACGCAGTATTTT
>TRBJ1-2|TRBV28|.|.
CASSFEGRTYGYTF
TGTGCCAGCAGTTTCGAGGGGAGGACCTATGGCTACACCTTC
>TRBJ2-7|TRBV12-1|.|.
CASSFERMGEAYYEQYF
TGTGCCAGCAGCTTTGAGAGGATGGGGGAGGCCTATTACGAGCAGTACTTC
>TRBJ2-5|TRBV30|.|.
CAWRAETQYF
TGTGCCTGGAGAGCAGAGACCCAGTACTTC
>TRBJ2-5|TRBV7-3|.|.
CASSVDRAQETQYF
TGTGCCAGCAGCGTGGACAGAGCCCAAGAGACCCAGTACTTC
>TRBJ2-3|TRBV28|.|once
CASSPGAQEGTDTQYF
TGTGCCAGCAGTCCTGGGGCCCAGGAGGGCACAGATACGCAGTATTTT
>TRBJ2-1|TRBV4-1|TRBD2|.
CASSQGQTSGSYNEQFF
TGCGCCAGCAGCCAAGGTCAGACTAGCGGGAGTTACAATGAGCAGTTCTTC
>TRBJ2-7|TRBV1|.|.
CTSSQVPTTGGVPEPYLYEQYF
TGCACCAGCAGCCAAGTCCCAACAACGGGAGGAGTCCCAGAACCCTATCTGTACGAGCAGTACTTC
>TRBJ2-5|TRBV7-9|.|once
CASSPAGGFSETQYF
TGTGCCAGCAGCCCGGCGGGTGGGTTTTCGGAGACCCAGTACTTC
>TRBJ2-1|TRBV5-1|.|once
CASSLLTRTTNEQFF
TGCGCCAGCAGCTTGTTGACTAGAACAACCAATGAGCAGTTCTTC
>TRBJ1-6|TRBV6-4|TRBD1|.
CASSARTGDSPLHF
TGTGCCAGCAGTGCCCGGACAGGGGATTCACCCCTCCACTTT
>TRBJ2-7|TRBV7-2|.|.
CASSFGLTTYEQYF
TGTGCCAGCAGCTTCGGCTTGACCACCTACGAGCAGTACTTC
>TRBJ2-7|TRBV19|.|.
CASTEGPHPRYEQYF
TGTGCCAGTACCGAGGGTCCTCATCCCAGATACGAGCAGTACTTC
>TRBJ1-4|TRBV28|.|once
CASSYTANNEKLFF
TGTGCCAGCAGTTATACGGCGAATAATGAAAAACTGTTTTTT
>TRBJ2-3|TRBV6-5|.|.
CASSYKREDTQYF
TGTGCCAGCAGTTACAAGAGGGAGGATACGCAGTATTTT
>TRBJ2-7|TRBV7-3|.|.
CASSPQPRPRDEQYF
TGTGCCAGCAGCCCTCAACCGCGCCCTCGAGACGAGCAGTACTTC
>TRBJ1-4|TRBV4-2|.|.
CASSQGTGIEKLFF
TGTGCCAGCAGCCAAGGAACAGGGATCGAAAAACTGTTTTTT
>TRBJ2-1|TRBV2|.|.
CASSGGLQSSYNEQFF
TGTGCCAGCAGTGGAGGACTTCAGAGCTCCTACAATGAGCAGTTCTTC
>TRBJ1-5|TRBV28|TRBD1|.
CAIRPSGGSYLPQHF
TGTGCCATCCGACCTTCAGGGGGAAGTTACTTGCCCCAGCATTTT
>TRBJ2-1|TRBV19|TRBD2|.
CASSRTSGLMLEQFF
TGTGCCAGTAGCAGGACTAGCGGGCTGATGCTAGAGCAGTTCTTC
>TRBJ2-1|TRBV9|TRBD1|.
CASSVWDRVDYGQFF
TGTGCCAGCAGCGTATGGGACAGGGTTGATTATGGGCAGTTCTTC
>TRBJ2-6|TRBV5-1|.|once
CASSLTRRTGANVLTF
TGCGCCAGCAGCTTGACAAGGAGGACTGGGGCCAACGTCCTGACTTTC
>TRBJ1-4|TRBV7-9|TRBD1|.
CASSSSGGVGSIEKLFF
TGTGCCAGCAGCTCATCAGGGGGCGTCGGATCAATAGAAAAACTGTTTTTT